This is a list of T cell receptor beta chains from one sample in a study of blood T cell repertoires in COVID-19. Data came from immunoSEQ multiplex PCR; TCRdb stores just in-frame clones and leaves some out. Seen here are 40,000 or so clones, around nine tenths observed once, and the top ten hold 14%. The sequenced material came from peripheral blood. The receptors stem from a human donor in a cohort sampled during active COVID-19. Both conserved end residues are part of each CDR3. Each record gives: J gene, clone size, V gene, D gene, CDR3 DNA, CDR3 protein. A D gene is named only where the DNA matches it firmly. Only some rows state a clone size, as once, few, many or a class for expanded clones.

TRBJ2-6	-	TRBV24-1	TRBD1	TGTGCCACCAGTGACGTCCCGGGACAGGGTTCAGGGGCCAACGTCCTGACTTTC	CATSDVPGQGSGANVLTF
TRBJ1-1	once	TRBV6-5	-	TGTGCCAGCAGTTACTCGAGAGGGGGAAGGGCTTTCTTT	CASSYSRGGRAFF
TRBJ2-1	once	TRBV7-8	TRBD2	TGTGCCAGCAGCCCCTGGGTAGCGGGGGGCGTTTACAATGAGCAGTTCTTC	CASSPWVAGGVYNEQFF
TRBJ1-2	once	TRBV19	-	TGTGCCAGTAGTATGGACTTTTGGGGGCGCGATGGCTACACCTTC	CASSMDFWGRDGYTF
TRBJ1-1	-	TRBV6-2/TRBV6-3	-	TGTGCCAGCAGCTTGACATCGAACACTGAAGCTTTCTTT	CASSLTSNTEAFF
TRBJ2-3	-	TRBV24-1	TRBD2	TGTGCCACCAGTGATAGGGGCGGGGGGGCCGATACGCAGTATTTT	CATSDRGGGADTQYF
TRBJ1-5	-	TRBV7-9	TRBD1	TGTGCCAGCAGCTTACTGGGACAGGGAAACCAGCCCCAGCATTTT	CASSLLGQGNQPQHF
TRBJ2-2	-	TRBV19	TRBD1	TGTGCCAGTAGGGACAGGGTGGGCACCGGGGAGCTGTTTTTT	CASRDRVGTGELFF
TRBJ1-5	-	TRBV19	TRBD1	TGTGCCAGTACGTGGGACAGCCCCAGCAATCAGCCCCAGCATTTT	CASTWDSPSNQPQHF
TRBJ1-5	-	TRBV27	-	TGTGCCAGCAGTTTATCGGGTCAGGGATGGGAAAATCAGCCCCAGCATTTT	CASSLSGQGWENQPQHF
TRBJ2-2	-	TRBV7-3	-	TGTGCCAGCAGCCCCCCAACCTCACTTAACACCGGGGAGCTGTTTTTT	CASSPPTSLNTGELFF
TRBJ1-2	few	TRBV3-1/TRBV3-2	-	TGTGCCAGCAGCCCGACATGGCGGGTCTATGGCTACACCTTC	CASSPTWRVYGYTF
TRBJ1-2	-	TRBV5-6	-	TGTGCCAGCAGCCTATTGTGGACAGTAGGGTTCTATGGCTACACCTTC	CASSLLWTVGFYGYTF
TRBJ2-7	-	TRBV3-1/TRBV3-2	TRBD2	TGTGCCAGCAGCCAAATGGCTAGCGGGGGCGAGCAGTACTTC	CASSQMASGGEQYF
TRBJ2-7	-	TRBV18	TRBD1	TGTGCCAGCTCACCACGACGGGACAGGGCGTTTACCTACGAGCAGTACTTC	CASSPRRDRAFTYEQYF
TRBJ1-4	-	TRBV5-1	-	TGCGCCAGCAGCTTGGATTCAGGGGATGAAAAACTGTTTTTT	CASSLDSGDEKLFF
TRBJ1-5	large	TRBV6-6	TRBD1	TGTGCCAGCAGTCCGACAGGGAATCAGCCCCAGCATTTT	CASSPTGNQPQHF
TRBJ1-1	-	TRBV12-5	-	TGTGCTAGTGGTTTCCCTCAGACTGAAGCTTTCTTT	CASGFPQTEAFF
TRBJ1-2	-	TRBV27	TRBD1	TGTGCCAGCAGCACGACGTGGACAGGGGGCGCCTATGGCTACACCTTC	CASSTTWTGGAYGYTF
TRBJ1-2	-	TRBV6-5	-	TGTGCCAGCAGTTCCGGTACGGGGATGAGGCGCTACACCTTC	CASSSGTGMRRYTF
TRBJ1-2	-	TRBV4-3	-	TGCGCCAGCAGCCAAGATCCGGCAGGGTCTAACTATGGCTACACCTTC	CASSQDPAGSNYGYTF
TRBJ1-1	-	TRBV5-1	-	TGCGCCAGCAGCCCGGACGTGGTGACAGACCTCTACACTGAAGCTTTCTTT	CASSPDVVTDLYTEAFF
TRBJ2-5	-	TRBV4-1	-	TGCGCCAGCAGCCAAGATGTAACAGGTTTCGAGACCCAGTACTTC	CASSQDVTGFETQYF
TRBJ2-3	once	TRBV2	-	TGTGCCACCCACTTAGCCCCCACAGATACGCAGTATTTT	CATHLAPTDTQYF
TRBJ2-7	-	TRBV7-2	-	TGTGCCAGCAGCTTACAGGATCCCTACGAGCAGTACTTC	CASSLQDPYEQYF
TRBJ1-3	-	TRBV21-1	-	TGTGCCAGCAGCAAAAACAGGGAATCTGGAAACACCATATATTTT	CASSKNRESGNTIYF
TRBJ2-3	-	TRBV5-4	-	TGTGCCAGCAGCTTGGTTCCAGTCGGGAGCACAGATACGCAGTATTTT	CASSLVPVGSTDTQYF
TRBJ1-4	-	TRBV29-1	-	TGCAGCGTTGTGGTTGGCACTAATGAAAAACTGTTTTTT	CSVVVGTNEKLFF
TRBJ2-5	-	TRBV24-1	-	TGTGCCACCAGTGATTCGTACCAAGAGACCCAGTACTTC	CATSDSYQETQYF
TRBJ1-2	-	TRBV6-5	-	TGTGCCAGCAGTTCCCCGTCGCGGGGGATCGACTATGGCTACACCTTC	CASSSPSRGIDYGYTF
TRBJ1-2	-	TRBV11-2	-	TGTGCCAGCAGCTTAACGAGAATTGGGGAGGGCTACACCTTC	CASSLTRIGEGYTF
TRBJ2-3	-	TRBV9	TRBD2	TGTGCCAGCAGCGTACGGGGGGCAGATACGCAGTATTTT	CASSVRGADTQYF
TRBJ1-2	-	TRBV6-5	-	TGTGCCAGCAGTTATCGGCAGGGGATCGATGGCTACACCTTC	CASSYRQGIDGYTF
TRBJ2-5	once	TRBV7-8	TRBD2	TGTGCCAGCAGCTTGGCATCCGCGGGGGGGCCTCAGACCCAGTACTTC	CASSLASAGGPQTQYF
TRBJ1-1	-	TRBV6-6	TRBD1	TGTGCCAGCAGGAGACAGGGTATGTCTGAAGCTTTCTTT	CASRRQGMSEAFF
TRBJ1-1	-	TRBV7-6	-	TGTGCCAGCAGCCTTAGTTTGACAGCAGAAGCTTTCTTT	CASSLSLTAEAFF
TRBJ2-5	-	TRBV11-2	-	TGTGCCAGCACCGGGGACAACCAAGAGACCCAGTACTTC	CASTGDNQETQYF
TRBJ1-1	-	TRBV5-4	TRBD1	TGTGCCAGCAGCTTGGACAGGGGCAGCACTGAAGCTTTCTTT	CASSLDRGSTEAFF
TRBJ1-5	once	TRBV7-8	-	TGTGCCAGCAGCTTAGGGGGGTTTAGGCAGGGGCATCAGCCCCAGCATTTT	CASSLGGFRQGHQPQHF